The sequence of this T cell receptor beta chain was determined in a study of T cell changes during pregnancy in multiple sclerosis. This clone was detected only once. Repertoires were generated with immunoSEQ multiplex PCR, while TCRdb's copy carries only in-frame clones and drops some. The data contain under 50,000 clones, around 93% of them singletons. Germline trimming cut 5 bases from V and 7 bases from J; bases unmatched to any gene: 9. Germline CDR1 is SGHNT and CDR2 is YENEEA. This CDR3 has 15 amino acids. The material sequenced was CD8+ T cells from peripheral blood mononuclear cells, taken after pregnancy. The V gene is TRBV11-3, the J gene TRBJ2-7, with 12 bases identical to TRBD2. The source of this sequence is a female donor with multiple sclerosis, enrolled in a pregnancy study. The CDR3, as DNA: TGTGCCAGCAGCCCCCGGACTAGCGGGACGCAAGAGCAGTACTTC. Translation gives CASSPRTSGTQEQYF.